This T cell receptor beta chain is from a study of early T cells in non-severe SARS-CoV-2 infection. This clonotype has more than one count but fewer than ten. The CDR3 has 13 amino acids. Germline-derived CDR1 and CDR2 are MDHEN and SYDVKM. V dropped 3 bases and J dropped 2; count of bases not matched to a gene: 1. TCRdb used MiXCR to reprocess the 5' RACE reads, holding one entry per CDR3 protein. The table lists some 96,000 distinct CDR3 sequences, about 15% of them singletons, with about 5.5% in the top ten. The sequencing sample was made of whole blood. The J gene is TRBJ2-7, the V gene TRBV28; 7 bases are shared with TRBD2. This clonotype was sampled from an adult who was a healthcare worker with PCR-confirmed SARS-CoV-2 infection or an uninfected control (not recorded which). CDR3 protein: CASSFGRTYEQYF. CDR3 sequence (DNA): TGTGCCAGCAGTTTCGGGAGGACCTACGAGCAGTACTTC.